A single sample is the source of the 4 T cell receptor beta chains below, sequenced in a study of blood T cell repertoires in COVID-19. Libraries were prepared by immunoSEQ multiplex PCR; TCRdb keeps only in-frame clonotypes and omits some of them. The table records under 55,000 clones, over 85% of them present only once. The sequencing input was peripheral blood. These receptor sequences come from a human donor in a cohort sampled during active COVID-19.

This clone is a singleton in its sample. The chain couples TRBV4-2 to TRBJ2-6, with D unclear. CDR3 length equals 15 residues. With 3 bases removed from V and 0 bases from J, the gap between germline ends came to 6 bases. Germline V gene lookup returns CDR1 LGHNA and CDR2 YNFKEQ. The CDR3 DNA reads as TGTGCCAGCAGCCAGTCACTCTCTGGGGCCAACGTCCTGACTTTC. Translating it yields CASSQSLSGANVLTF.

This chain joins TRBV6-5 and TRBJ1-1, with 9 bases identical to TRBD1. Germline V CDR1 and CDR2: MNHEY, SVGAGI. The CDR3 covers 15 residues. Trimming cost V 5 bases and J 5 bases; bases outside gene matches: 9. DNA of the CDR3: TGTGCCAGCAGTACCAACGACAGGGGGGTTACTGAAGCTTTCTTT. It yields the protein CASSTNDRGVTEAFF.

This clone was counted a single time. V and J are TRBV4-1 and TRBJ2-1; TRBD2 agrees at 13 bases. Germline-derived CDR1 and CDR2 are MGHRA and YSYEKL. After removal of 5 bases from V and 5 bases from J, the junction contained 6 bases not matched to a gene. The CDR3 runs 16 residues. CDR3 region: CASSGRTSGRNNEQFF. CDR3 nucleotides: TGCGCCAGCAGCGGGAGGACTAGCGGGAGAAACAATGAGCAGTTCTTC.

The chain carries TRBV19 and TRBJ1-2, with 9 nucleotides matching TRBD1. V was clipped by 8 bases and J by 2 bases; unmatched bases: 6. Germline values: CDR1 LNHDA, CDR2 SQIVND (reference sequence). There are 14 residues in the CDR3. CDR3 protein: CASHPGTGNYGYTF. The CDR3, as DNA: TGTGCCAGTCATCCCGGGACAGGGAACTATGGCTACACCTTC.